These 3 T cell receptor beta chains came from one sample sequenced in a study of T cell responses to AZD1222 COVID-19 vaccine. TCRdb's table, derived via immunoSEQ multiplex PCR, lists solely in-frame clones and lacks some. The table shows roughly 160,000 clones, with roughly nine tenths occurring only once. Sample: peripheral blood, taken on day 0 of AZD1222 vaccination. The origin of the receptors is an adult in good health.

A few counts support this clone. The chain combines TRBV7-9 with TRBJ2-7; 9 bases map to TRBD1. J gave up 5 bases and V 11 bases, and 16 bases lay outside the gene matches. The CDR3 spans 15 residues. Germline V lookup: CDR1 SEHNR, CDR2 FQNEAQ (reference sequence). DNA of the CDR3: TGTGCCTCCACGAAGGAGGGACAGGGTGGCGACGAGCAGTACTTC. Protein product: CASTKEGQGGDEQYF. Variable domain in full (rest from reference TRBV7-9 and TRBJ2-7): DTGVSQNPRHKITKRGQNVTFRCDPISEHNRLYWYRQTLGQGPEFLTYFQNEAQLEKSRLLSDRFSAERPKGSFSTLEIQRTEQGDSAMYLCASTKEGQGGDEQYFGPGTRLTVT.

The rearrangement uses TRBV6-2 or TRBV6-3 and TRBJ1-5, with 7 bases matching TRBD1. The V gene's germline CDR1 is MNHEY and CDR2 SVGEGT. This CDR3 comprises 15 residues. With V trimmed by 6 bases and J by 3 bases, 8 bases remained unmatched. The CDR3 reads CASRYGQASNQPQHF. The CDR3 DNA is TGTGCCAGCAGATACGGACAGGCCTCCAATCAGCCCCAGCATTTT.

This clone was picked up a small number of times. The chain couples TRBV5-6 to TRBJ1-1; no definite D call. V lost 0 bases and J 12 bases, leaving 15 bases between the germline ends. The CDR3 extends over 13 amino acids. In germline, CDR1 is SGHDT, CDR2 YYEEEE. The CDR3 DNA reads TGTGCCAGCAGCTTGGAGGCAGTCGGGGAAACTTTCTTT. This translates into CASSLEAVGETFF.